The T cell receptor (beta chain) described here comes from a study of control samples from healthy donors and cancer patients (dated by TCRdb to 2020 to 2021). To note about this clone: The clone's antigen remains unknown. No quality values exist for individual bases; no much larger clone is one base distant.

Libraries were made using the immunoSEQ multiplex PCR assay. TCRdb carries this immuneACCESS record with in-frame sequences only. Its versions omit some clonotypes, under half of them owing to an unresolved V gene in the studies checked, with the rest unexplained. The sample records tens of thousands of clones, roughly 90% of which are singletons. Roughly 12% of the sample is held by the ten biggest clonotypes. CDR1 and CDR2 are read off the germline V gene (reference sequence) as GTSNPN and SVGIG. From its cysteine to its phenylalanine, the CDR3 spans 13 amino acids. CDR3 DNA only is kept here, 39 bases in frame from base 1. V is clipped by 0 bases and J by 4 bases, and the sequence between their germline boundaries is 9 bases long.

This clonotype was obtained from a man between 50 and 59 years old with lung cancer. This receptor chain uses TRBV30 and TRBJ1-1; too little of a D gene remains to name it. The source material was PBMCs. CDR3 region: CAWSVTLGTEAFF. In nucleotides, the sequence is TGTGCCTGGAGTGTTACCCTCGGCACTGAAGCTTTCTTT.